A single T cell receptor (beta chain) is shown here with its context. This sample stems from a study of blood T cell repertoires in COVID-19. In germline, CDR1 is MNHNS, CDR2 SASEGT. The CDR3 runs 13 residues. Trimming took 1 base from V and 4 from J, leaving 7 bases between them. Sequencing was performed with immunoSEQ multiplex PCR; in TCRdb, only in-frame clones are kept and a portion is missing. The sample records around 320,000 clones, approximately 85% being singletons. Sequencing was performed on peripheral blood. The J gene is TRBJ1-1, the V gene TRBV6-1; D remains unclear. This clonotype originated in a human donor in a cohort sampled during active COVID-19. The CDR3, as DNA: TGTGCCAGCAGTGAAGTTGTCGGCACTGAAGCTTTCTTT. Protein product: CASSEVVGTEAFF.